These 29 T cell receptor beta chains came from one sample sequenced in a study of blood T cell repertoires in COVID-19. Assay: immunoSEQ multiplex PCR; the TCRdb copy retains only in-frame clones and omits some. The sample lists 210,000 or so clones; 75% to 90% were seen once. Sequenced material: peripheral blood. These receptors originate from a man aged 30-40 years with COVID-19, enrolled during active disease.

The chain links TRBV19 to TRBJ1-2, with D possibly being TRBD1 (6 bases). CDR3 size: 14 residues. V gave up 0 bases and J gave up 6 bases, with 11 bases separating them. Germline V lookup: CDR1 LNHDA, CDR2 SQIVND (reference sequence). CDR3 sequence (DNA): TGTGCCAGTAGTATAGATCTCACAGGGAATGGCTACACCTTC. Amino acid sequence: CASSIDLTGNGYTF.

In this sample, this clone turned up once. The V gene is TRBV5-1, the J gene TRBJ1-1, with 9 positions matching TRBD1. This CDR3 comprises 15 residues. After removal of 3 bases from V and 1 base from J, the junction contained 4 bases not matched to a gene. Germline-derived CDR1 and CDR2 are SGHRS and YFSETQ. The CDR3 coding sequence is TGCGCCAGCAGCTCCGAGACAGGGGGGAACACTGAAGCTTTCTTT. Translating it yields CASSSETGGNTEAFF.

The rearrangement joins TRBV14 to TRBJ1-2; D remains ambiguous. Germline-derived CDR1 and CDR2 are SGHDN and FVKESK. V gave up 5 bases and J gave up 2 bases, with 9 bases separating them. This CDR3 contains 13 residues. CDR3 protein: CASSTSWNYGYTF. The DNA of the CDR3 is TGTGCCAGCAGCACCAGTTGGAACTATGGCTACACCTTC.

CDR3: CATSDKTSGFTDTQYF. The CDR3 region has the DNA TGTGCCACCAGTGATAAAACTAGCGGCTTCACAGATACGCAGTATTTT. The chain joins TRBV24-1 to TRBJ2-3; 8 nucleotides align to TRBD2. V shed 3 bases and J 2 bases; nucleotides not matched to a gene: 6. Germline V lookup: CDR1 KGHDR, CDR2 SFDVKD. The CDR3 consists of 16 residues.

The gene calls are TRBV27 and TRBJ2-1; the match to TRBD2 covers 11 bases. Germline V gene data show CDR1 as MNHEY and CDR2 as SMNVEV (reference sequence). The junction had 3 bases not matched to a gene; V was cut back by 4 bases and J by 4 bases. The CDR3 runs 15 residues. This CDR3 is CASSWLAGGYNEQFF. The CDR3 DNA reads TGTGCCAGCAGTTGGCTAGCGGGAGGTTACAATGAGCAGTTCTTC.

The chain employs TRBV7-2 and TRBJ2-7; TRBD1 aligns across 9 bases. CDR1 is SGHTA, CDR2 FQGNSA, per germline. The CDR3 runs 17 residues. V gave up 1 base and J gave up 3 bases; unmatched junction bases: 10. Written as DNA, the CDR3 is TGTGCCAGCAGCTTAGGACCACCGGGACAGGGCCTCTACGAGCAGTACTTC. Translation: CASSLGPPGQGLYEQYF. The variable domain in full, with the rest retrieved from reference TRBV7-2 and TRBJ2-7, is GAGVSQSPSNKVTEKGKDVELRCDPISGHTALYWYRQSLGQGLEFLIYFQGNSAPDKSGLPSDRFSAERTGGSVSTLTIQRTQQEDSAVYLCASSLGPPGQGLYEQYFGPGTRLTVT.

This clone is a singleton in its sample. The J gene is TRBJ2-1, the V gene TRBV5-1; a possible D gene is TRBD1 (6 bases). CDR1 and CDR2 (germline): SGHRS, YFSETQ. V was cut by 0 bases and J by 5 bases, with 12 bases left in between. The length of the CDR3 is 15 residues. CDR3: CASSLGQGPHNEQFF. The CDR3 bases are TGCGCCAGCAGCTTGGGGCAGGGGCCCCACAATGAGCAGTTCTTC.

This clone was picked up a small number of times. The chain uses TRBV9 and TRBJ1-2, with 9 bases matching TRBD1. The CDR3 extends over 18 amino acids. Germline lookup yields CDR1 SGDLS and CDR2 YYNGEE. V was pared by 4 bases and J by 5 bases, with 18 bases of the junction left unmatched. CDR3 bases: TGTGCCAGCAGCACGAACCCGGGACAGGGAACGTTGGGGTATGGCTACACCTTC. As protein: CASSTNPGQGTLGYGYTF.

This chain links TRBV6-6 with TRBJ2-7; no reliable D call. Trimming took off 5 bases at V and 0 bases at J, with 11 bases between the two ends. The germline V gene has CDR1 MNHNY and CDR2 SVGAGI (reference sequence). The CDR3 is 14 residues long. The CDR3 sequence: CASSRVFSSYEQYF. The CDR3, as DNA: TGTGCCAGCAGTCGGGTTTTCAGCTCCTACGAGCAGTACTTC.

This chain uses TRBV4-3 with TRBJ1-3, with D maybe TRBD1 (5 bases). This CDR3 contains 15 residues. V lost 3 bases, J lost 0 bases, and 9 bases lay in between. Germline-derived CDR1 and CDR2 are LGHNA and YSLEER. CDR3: CASSQSRASGNTIYF. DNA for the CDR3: TGCGCCAGCAGCCAGTCCAGGGCCTCTGGAAACACCATATATTTT.

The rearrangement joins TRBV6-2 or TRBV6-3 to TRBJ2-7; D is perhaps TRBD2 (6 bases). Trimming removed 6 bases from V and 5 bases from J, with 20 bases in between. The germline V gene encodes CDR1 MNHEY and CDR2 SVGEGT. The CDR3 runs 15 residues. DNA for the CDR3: TGTGCCAGCAGCCCCCTTGGAGGGAGAAACCACGAGCAGTACTTC. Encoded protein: CASSPLGGRNHEQYF.

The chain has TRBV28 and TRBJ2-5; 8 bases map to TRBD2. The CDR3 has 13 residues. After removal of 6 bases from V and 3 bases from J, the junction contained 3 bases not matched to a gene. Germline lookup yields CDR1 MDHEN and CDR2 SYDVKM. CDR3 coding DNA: TGTGCCAGCAGGTTTAGCGGGGAAGAGACCCAGTACTTC. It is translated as CASRFSGEETQYF.

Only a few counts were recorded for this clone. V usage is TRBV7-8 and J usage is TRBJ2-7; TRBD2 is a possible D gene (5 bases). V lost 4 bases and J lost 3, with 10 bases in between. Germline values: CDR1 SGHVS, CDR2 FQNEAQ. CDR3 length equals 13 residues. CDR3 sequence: CASSSLAHYEQYF. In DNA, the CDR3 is TGTGCCAGCAGCTCTTTAGCGCACTACGAGCAGTACTTC.

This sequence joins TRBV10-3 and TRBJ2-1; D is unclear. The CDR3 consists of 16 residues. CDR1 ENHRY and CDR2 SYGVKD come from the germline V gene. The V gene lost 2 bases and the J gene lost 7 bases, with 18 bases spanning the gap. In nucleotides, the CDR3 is TGTGCCATCAGTGAGGGGTCAGTAGTAGAGGTTAATGAGCAGTTCTTC. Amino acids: CAISEGSVVEVNEQFF.

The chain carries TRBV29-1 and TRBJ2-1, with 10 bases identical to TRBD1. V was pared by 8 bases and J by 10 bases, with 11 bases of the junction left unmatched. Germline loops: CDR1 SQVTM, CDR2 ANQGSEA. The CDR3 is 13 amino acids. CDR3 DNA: TGCAGCCACCGGGACAGGGGATCACGAGAGCAGTTCTTC. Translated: CSHRDRGSREQFF.

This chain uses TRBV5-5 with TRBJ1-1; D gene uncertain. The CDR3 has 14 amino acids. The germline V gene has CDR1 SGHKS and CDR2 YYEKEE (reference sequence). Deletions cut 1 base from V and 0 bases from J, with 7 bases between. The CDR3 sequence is CASSLRGVNTEAFF. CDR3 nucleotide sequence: TGTGCCAGCAGCTTGCGCGGGGTGAACACTGAAGCTTTCTTT.

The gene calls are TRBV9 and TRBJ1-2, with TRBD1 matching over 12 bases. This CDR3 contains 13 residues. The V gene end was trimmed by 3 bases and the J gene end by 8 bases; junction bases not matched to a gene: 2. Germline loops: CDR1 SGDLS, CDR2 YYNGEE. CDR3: CASSAGTGGGYTF. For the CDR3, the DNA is TGTGCCAGCAGCGCTGGGACAGGGGGCGGCTACACCTTC.

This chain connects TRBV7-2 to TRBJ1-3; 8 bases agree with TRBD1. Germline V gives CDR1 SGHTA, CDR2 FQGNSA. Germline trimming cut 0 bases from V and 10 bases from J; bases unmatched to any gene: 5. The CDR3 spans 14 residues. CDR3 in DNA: TGTGCCAGCAGCTTAGCGTTTCAGGGGGCGACCATATATTTT. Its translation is CASSLAFQGATIYF.

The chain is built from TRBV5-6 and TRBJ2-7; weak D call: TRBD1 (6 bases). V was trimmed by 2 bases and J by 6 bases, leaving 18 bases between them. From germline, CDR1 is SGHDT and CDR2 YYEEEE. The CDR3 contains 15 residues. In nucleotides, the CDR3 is TGTGCCAGCAGCTTTTCCGGGACACCCTATTCCGAGCAGTACTTC. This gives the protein CASSFSGTPYSEQYF.

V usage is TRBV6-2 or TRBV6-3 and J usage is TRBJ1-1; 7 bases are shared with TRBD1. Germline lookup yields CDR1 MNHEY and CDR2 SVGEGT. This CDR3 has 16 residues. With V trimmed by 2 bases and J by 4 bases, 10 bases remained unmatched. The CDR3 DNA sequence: TGTGCCAGCAGTTACCCACCGGGCAGGGGGGTCACTGAAGCTTTCTTT. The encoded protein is CASSYPPGRGVTEAFF.

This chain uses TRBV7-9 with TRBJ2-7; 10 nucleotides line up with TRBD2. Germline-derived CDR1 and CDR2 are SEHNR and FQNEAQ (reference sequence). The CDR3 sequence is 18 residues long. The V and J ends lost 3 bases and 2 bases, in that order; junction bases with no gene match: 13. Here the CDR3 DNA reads TGTGCCAGCAGCTTTGGGCTCGGGGGACTAGCGTCGACCTACGAGCAGTACTTC. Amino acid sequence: CASSFGLGGLASTYEQYF.

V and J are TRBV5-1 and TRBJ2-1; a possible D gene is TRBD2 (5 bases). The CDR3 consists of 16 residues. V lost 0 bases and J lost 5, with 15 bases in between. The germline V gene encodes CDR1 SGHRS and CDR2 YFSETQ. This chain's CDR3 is CASSLVGGSLNNEQFF. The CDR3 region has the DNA TGCGCCAGCAGCTTGGTTGGAGGATCGCTGAACAATGAGCAGTTCTTC.

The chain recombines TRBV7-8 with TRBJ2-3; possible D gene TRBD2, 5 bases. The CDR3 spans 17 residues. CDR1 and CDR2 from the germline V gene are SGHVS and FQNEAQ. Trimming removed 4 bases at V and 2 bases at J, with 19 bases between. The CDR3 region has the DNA TGTGCCAGCAGCTCTAACCTAGCCCGAATACTCACAGATACGCAGTATTTT. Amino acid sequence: CASSSNLARILTDTQYF.

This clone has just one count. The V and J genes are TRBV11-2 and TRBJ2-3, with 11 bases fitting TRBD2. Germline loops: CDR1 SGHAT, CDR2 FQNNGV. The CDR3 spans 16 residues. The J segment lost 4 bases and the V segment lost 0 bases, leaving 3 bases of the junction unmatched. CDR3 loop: CASSLEASGRPDTQYF. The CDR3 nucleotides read TGTGCCAGCAGCTTAGAGGCTAGCGGGAGGCCAGATACGCAGTATTTT.

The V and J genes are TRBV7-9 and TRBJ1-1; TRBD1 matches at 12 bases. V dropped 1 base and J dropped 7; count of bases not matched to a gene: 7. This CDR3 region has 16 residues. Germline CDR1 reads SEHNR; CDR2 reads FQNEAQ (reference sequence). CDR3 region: CASSLEVGTGGGEAFF. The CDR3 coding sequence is TGTGCCAGCAGCTTAGAAGTCGGGACAGGGGGCGGTGAAGCTTTCTTT. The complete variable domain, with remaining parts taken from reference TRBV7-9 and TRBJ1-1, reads DTGVSQNPRHKITKRGQNVTFRCDPISEHNRLYWYRQTLGQGPEFLTYFQNEAQLEKSRLLSDRFSAERPKGSFSTLEIQRTEQGDSAMYLCASSLEVGTGGGEAFFGQGTRLTVV.

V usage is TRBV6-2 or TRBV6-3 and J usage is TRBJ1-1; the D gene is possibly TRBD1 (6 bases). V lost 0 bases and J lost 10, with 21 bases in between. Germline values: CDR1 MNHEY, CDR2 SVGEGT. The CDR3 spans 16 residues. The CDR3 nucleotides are TGTGCCAGCAGTTACTCGATTGCTCAGGGACTAGGGGGAGCTTTCTTT. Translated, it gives CASSYSIAQGLGGAFF.

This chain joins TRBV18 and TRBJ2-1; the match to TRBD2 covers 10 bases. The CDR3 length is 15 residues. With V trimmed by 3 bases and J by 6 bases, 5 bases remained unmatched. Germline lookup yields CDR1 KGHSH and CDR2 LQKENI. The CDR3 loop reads CASSPEREGFNEQFF. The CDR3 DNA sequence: TGTGCCAGCTCACCGGAGCGGGAGGGCTTCAATGAGCAGTTCTTC.

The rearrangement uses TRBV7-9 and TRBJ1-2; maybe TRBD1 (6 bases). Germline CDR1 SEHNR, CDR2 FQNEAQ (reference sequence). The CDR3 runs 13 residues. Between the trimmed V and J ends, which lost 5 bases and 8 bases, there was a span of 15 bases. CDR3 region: CASSPNSGEGYTF. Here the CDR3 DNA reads TGTGCCAGCAGCCCGAACTCAGGGGAGGGCTACACCTTC.

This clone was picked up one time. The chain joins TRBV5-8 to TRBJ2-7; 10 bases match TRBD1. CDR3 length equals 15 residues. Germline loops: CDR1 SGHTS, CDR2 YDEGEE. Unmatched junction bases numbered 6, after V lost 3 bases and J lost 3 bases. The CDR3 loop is CASSSPGTGVYEQYF. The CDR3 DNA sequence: TGTGCCAGCAGCTCCCCTGGGACAGGGGTCTACGAGCAGTACTTC.